This TCR beta chain came from a study of control samples from healthy donors and cancer patients. CDR1 is WSHSY and CDR2 is SAAADI in the germline V gene. The CDR3 is made up of 11 amino acids. V dropped 6 bases and J dropped 5 bases, with 5 bases sitting between them. The repertoire was sequenced with immunoSEQ multiplex PCR; TCRdb's copy has only in-frame clones and lacks some. The sample records about 130,000 clones, less than 90% being singletons. The rearrangement joins TRBV10-2 to TRBJ2-1; unclear D gene. The clonotype was recovered from a man aged 18 to 35 in good health. The specimen was blood. The CDR3 here is CASRENNEQFF. The CDR3, as DNA: TGCGCCAGCAGGGAGAACAATGAGCAGTTCTTC.